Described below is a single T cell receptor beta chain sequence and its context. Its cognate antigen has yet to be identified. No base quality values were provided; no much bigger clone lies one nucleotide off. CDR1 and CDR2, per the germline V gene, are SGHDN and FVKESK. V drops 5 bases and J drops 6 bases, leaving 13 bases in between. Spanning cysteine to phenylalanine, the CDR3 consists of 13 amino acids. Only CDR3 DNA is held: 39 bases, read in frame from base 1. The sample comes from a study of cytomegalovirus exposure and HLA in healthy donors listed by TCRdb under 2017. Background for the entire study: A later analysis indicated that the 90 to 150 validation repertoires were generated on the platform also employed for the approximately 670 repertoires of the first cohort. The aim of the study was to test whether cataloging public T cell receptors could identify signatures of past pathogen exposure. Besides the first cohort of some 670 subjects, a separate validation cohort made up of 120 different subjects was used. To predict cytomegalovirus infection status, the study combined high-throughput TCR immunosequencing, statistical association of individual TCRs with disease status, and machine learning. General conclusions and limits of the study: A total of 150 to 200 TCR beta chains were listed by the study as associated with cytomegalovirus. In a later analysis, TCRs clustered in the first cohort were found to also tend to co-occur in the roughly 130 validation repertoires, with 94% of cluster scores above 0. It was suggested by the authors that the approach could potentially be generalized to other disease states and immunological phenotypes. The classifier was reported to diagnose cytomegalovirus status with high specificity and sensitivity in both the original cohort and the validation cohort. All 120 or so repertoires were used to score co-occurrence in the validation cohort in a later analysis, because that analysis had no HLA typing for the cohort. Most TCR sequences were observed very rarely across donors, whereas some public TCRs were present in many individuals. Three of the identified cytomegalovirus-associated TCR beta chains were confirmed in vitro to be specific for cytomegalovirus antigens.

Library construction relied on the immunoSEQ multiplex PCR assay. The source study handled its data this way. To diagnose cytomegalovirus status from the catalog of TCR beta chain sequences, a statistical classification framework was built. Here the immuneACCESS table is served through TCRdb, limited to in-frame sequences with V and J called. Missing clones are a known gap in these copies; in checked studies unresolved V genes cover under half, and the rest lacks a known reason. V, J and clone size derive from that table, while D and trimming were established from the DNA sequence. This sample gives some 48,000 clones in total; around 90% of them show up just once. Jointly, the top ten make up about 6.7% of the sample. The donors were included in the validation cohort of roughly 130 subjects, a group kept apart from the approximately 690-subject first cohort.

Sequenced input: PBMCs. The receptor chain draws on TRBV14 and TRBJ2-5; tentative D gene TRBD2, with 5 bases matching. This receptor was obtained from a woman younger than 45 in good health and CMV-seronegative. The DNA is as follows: TGTGCCAGCAGCTCACAGCCCGGGAAGACCCAGTACTTC. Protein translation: CASSSQPGKTQYF.